This T cell receptor beta chain stems from a study of Graves' ophthalmopathy and Graves' hyperthyroidism. This clonotype was observed many times. This CDR3 is built from 14 residues. CDR1 is MNHEY, CDR2 SVGEGT, per germline. V lost 0 bases to trimming and J lost 0 bases, with 6 bases between them. Amplification of the TCR beta CDR3 regions used RNA transcripts (as template). RT-PCR was first run with HTBI primers, then multiplex PCR in a second round. TCRdb recomputed calls from the multiplex PCR reads with MiXCR, one row per CDR3 protein. In the table there are nearly 400,000 distinct CDR3 sequences, about a sixth of which are singletons. Moderate-to-severe activity, CAS ≥3, NOSPECS ≥4 and duration under 3 months were recorded for donors with ophthalmopathy.

V usage is TRBV6-2 or TRBV6-3 and J usage is TRBJ2-7, with a tentative D call TRBD1 (5 bases). The sequenced material came from peripheral blood. The source of this sequence is a woman between 18 and 29 years old with Graves' ophthalmopathy. CDR3 nucleotides: TGTGCCAGCAGTTACTCGACAGACTCCTACGAGCAGTACTTC. Protein product: CASSYSTDSYEQYF.